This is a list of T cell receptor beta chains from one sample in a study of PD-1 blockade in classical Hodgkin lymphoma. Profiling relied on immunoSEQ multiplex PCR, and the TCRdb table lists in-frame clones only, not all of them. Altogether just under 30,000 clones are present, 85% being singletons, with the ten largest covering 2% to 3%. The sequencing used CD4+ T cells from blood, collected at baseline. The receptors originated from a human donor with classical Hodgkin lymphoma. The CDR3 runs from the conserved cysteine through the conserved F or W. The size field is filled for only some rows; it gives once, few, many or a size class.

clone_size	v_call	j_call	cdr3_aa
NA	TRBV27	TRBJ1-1	CASSFFGARGTEAFF
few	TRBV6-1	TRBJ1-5	CASRLRGSDQPQHF
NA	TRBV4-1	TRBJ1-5	CASSQGQILNSNQPQHF
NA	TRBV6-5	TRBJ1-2	CASSQTPASAYGYTF
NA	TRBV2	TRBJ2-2	CASSAERVSTGELFF
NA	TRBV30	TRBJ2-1	CAWRTSGREFF
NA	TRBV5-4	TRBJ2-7	CASSLGLAGVNEQYF
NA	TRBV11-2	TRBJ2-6	CASSLNPAGANVLTF
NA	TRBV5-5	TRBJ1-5	CASSFVTGALSNQPQHF
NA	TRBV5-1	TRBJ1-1	CASSLGGLDTEAFF
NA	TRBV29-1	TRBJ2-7	CSVASGGYEQYF
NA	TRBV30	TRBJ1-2	CAWSTQTQYGYTF
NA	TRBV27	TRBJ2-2	CASSLTRTSGSANTGELFF
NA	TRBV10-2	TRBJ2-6	CASSESRAGGNTGANVLTF
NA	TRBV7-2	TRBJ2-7	CASSLADRLAYEQYF
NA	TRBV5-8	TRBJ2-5	CASSLDGGAGETQYF
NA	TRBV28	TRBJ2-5	CASSRTSGQETQYF
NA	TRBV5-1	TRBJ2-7	CASSLGPGSSYEQYF
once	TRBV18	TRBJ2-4	CASSPRAGVGNIQYF
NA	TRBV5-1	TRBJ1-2	CASSLAIGVHYGYTF
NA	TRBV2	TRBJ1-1	CASSDSLYRGPTEAFF
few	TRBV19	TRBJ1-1	CASSIGTLNTEAFF
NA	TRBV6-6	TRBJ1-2	CAVRQGNYGYTF
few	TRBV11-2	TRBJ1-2	CASSPGSGYGYTF
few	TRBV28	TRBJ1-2	CASNRQGLRLRDGYTF
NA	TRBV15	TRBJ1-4	CATSAPGQGEKLFF
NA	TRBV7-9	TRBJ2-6	CASSPGYSGANVLTF
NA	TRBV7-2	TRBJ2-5	CASLRLAGFKETQYF
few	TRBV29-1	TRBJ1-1	CSGDSTLNTEAFF
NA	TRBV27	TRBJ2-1	CASSFLGLAGGPPEQFF
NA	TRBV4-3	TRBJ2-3	CASSQDRFSFFSGQRGTDTQYF
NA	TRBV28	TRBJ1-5	CASSSRTGFNQPQHF
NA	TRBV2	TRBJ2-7	CASSVAENRGYEQYF
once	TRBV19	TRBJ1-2	CASSISRGPFGYTF
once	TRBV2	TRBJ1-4	CASSEDRAVDEKLFF
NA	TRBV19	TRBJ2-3	CASRGRGRTDTQYF
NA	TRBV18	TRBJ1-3	CASSRDSRGSGNTIYF
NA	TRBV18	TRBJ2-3	CASSPRDRTDTQYF
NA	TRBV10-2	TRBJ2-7	CASSESKFGLAGGHSYEQYF
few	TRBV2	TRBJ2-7	CASSDPPSGTYEQYF
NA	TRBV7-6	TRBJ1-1	CASSQTGNTEAFF
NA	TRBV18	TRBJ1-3	CASSPPSGLPGNTIYF
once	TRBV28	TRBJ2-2	CAASVAGMQTGELFF
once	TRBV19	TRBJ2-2	CASSMGGNTGELFF
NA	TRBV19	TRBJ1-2	CASSINLGYTF